This T cell receptor (beta chain) was identified in a study of blood T cell repertoires in COVID-19. About the research overall: Samples taken during acute and convalescent COVID-19 were collected in the United States, Italy and Spain. The analysed material was cDNA or gDNA that came from T cells, B-cell-depleted T cells, or PBMCs.

As originally analysed: Estimated nucleated cell counts came from reference gene primer amplification. Assay: immunoSEQ multiplex PCR; the TCRdb copy retains only in-frame clones and omits some. V, J and clone size reflect that table, while D and trimming were determined from the DNA. The sample comprises more than 65,000 clones, around 80% of which are singletons, and 20% to 25% rests with the top ten. V was pared by 1 base and J by 5 bases, with 10 bases of the junction left unmatched. This CDR3 has 18 residues. Germline loops: CDR1 MDHEN, CDR2 SYDVKM. This clone came up a few times. The genes are TRBV28 and TRBJ2-2, with TRBD2 matching over 10 bases. The receptor's source is a woman aged 45-60 years with acute or convalescent COVID-19. The sample taken for sequencing was peripheral blood. CDR3 nucleotide sequence: TGTGCCAGCAGTTTATTTGCCCTAGCGGGAGTAAGAACCGGGGAGCTGTTTTTT. Translated, it gives CASSLFALAGVRTGELFF. The full variable domain, completed using reference TRBV28 and TRBJ2-2, is DVKVTQSSRYLVKRTGEKVFLECVQDMDHENMFWYRQDPGLGLRLIYFSYDVKMKEKGDIPEGYSVSREKKERFSLILESASTNQTSMYLCASSLFALAGVRTGELFFGEGSRLTVL.